A selection of T cell receptor beta chains follows, all from one sample in a study of blood T cell repertoires in COVID-19. Some clones are missing from TCRdb's copy, which holds only in-frame ones; the method was immunoSEQ multiplex PCR. The sample has hundreds of thousands of clones, about 85% seen once. The sample comprised peripheral blood. All receptors come from a woman of 80 years or more with active or convalescent COVID-19. Each CDR3 is given with its conserved first and last residue. The D gene is left open where the match is weak. Not every row has a clone size; where given, it reads once, few, many or a size class.

j_call: TRBJ2-7
v_call: TRBV5-1
d_call: -
clone_size: -
cdr3_aa: CASSFGGGSEQYF
cdr3_nt: TGCGCCAGCAGCTTCGGCGGGGGCTCTGAGCAGTACTTC

j_call: TRBJ1-4
v_call: TRBV12-3/TRBV12-4
d_call: TRBD1
clone_size: once
cdr3_aa: CASSLAQGGQIF
cdr3_nt: TGTGCCAGCAGTTTAGCGCAGGGGGGCCAAATTTTC

j_call: TRBJ2-7
v_call: TRBV28
d_call: -
clone_size: -
cdr3_aa: CASSPGGPYEQYF
cdr3_nt: TGTGCCAGCAGTCCCGGAGGGCCCTACGAGCAGTACTTC

j_call: TRBJ2-5
v_call: TRBV6-2/TRBV6-3
d_call: TRBD2
clone_size: -
cdr3_aa: CASSNPRLAGAETQYF
cdr3_nt: TGTGCCAGCAGTAACCCTCGACTAGCGGGGGCTGAGACCCAGTACTTC

j_call: TRBJ2-1
v_call: TRBV5-4
d_call: TRBD1
clone_size: -
cdr3_aa: CASSIPQGAVGNEQFF
cdr3_nt: TGTGCCAGCAGCATCCCACAGGGGGCGGTGGGAAATGAGCAGTTCTTC

j_call: TRBJ2-3
v_call: TRBV27
d_call: TRBD2
clone_size: -
cdr3_aa: CASSSAELAVTDTQYF
cdr3_nt: TGTGCCAGCAGTTCAGCTGAACTAGCGGTAACAGATACGCAGTATTTT

j_call: TRBJ2-7
v_call: TRBV9
d_call: -
clone_size: few
cdr3_aa: CASSPRLTWEQYF
cdr3_nt: TGTGCCAGCAGCCCCCGACTGACCTGGGAGCAGTACTTC

j_call: TRBJ2-7
v_call: TRBV9
d_call: TRBD2
clone_size: -
cdr3_aa: CASSVDRLAGVGEQYF
cdr3_nt: TGTGCCAGCAGCGTAGATCGGCTAGCGGGAGTTGGGGAGCAGTACTTC

j_call: TRBJ2-7
v_call: TRBV7-7
d_call: TRBD1
clone_size: few
cdr3_aa: CASSLGQGLEQYF
cdr3_nt: TGTGCTAGCAGCTTGGGACAGGGGCTCGAGCAGTACTTC

j_call: TRBJ2-1
v_call: TRBV5-6
d_call: -
clone_size: -
cdr3_aa: CASSLADEQFF
cdr3_nt: TGTGCCAGCAGCTTGGCCGATGAGCAGTTCTTC

j_call: TRBJ2-2
v_call: TRBV3-1/TRBV3-2
d_call: -
clone_size: -
cdr3_aa: CASSLRGTGELFF
cdr3_nt: TGTGCCAGCAGCCTCAGGGGAACCGGGGAGCTGTTTTTT

j_call: TRBJ2-7
v_call: TRBV27
d_call: TRBD2
clone_size: -
cdr3_aa: CASSLAGGHEQYF
cdr3_nt: TGTGCCAGCAGTTTAGCGGGAGGTCACGAGCAGTACTTC

j_call: TRBJ2-7
v_call: TRBV2
d_call: -
clone_size: -
cdr3_aa: CASSDLKDSLSYEQYF
cdr3_nt: TGTGCCAGCAGCGACCTAAAGGACAGTCTCTCCTACGAGCAGTACTTC

j_call: TRBJ2-2
v_call: TRBV18
d_call: TRBD1
clone_size: many
cdr3_aa: CASSPSWDRVVGELFF
cdr3_nt: TGTGCCAGCTCACCATCATGGGACAGGGTCGTCGGGGAGCTGTTTTTT

j_call: TRBJ2-5
v_call: TRBV6-1
d_call: TRBD2
clone_size: -
cdr3_aa: CASSDGLAGLETQYF
cdr3_nt: TGTGCCAGCAGTGACGGTCTAGCGGGTTTGGAGACCCAGTACTTC

j_call: TRBJ1-5
v_call: TRBV6-2/TRBV6-3
d_call: TRBD1
clone_size: few
cdr3_aa: CASSIPGQGVQPQHF
cdr3_nt: TGTGCCAGCAGTATCCCGGGACAGGGGGTTCAGCCCCAGCATTTT

j_call: TRBJ2-3
v_call: TRBV19
d_call: TRBD2
clone_size: -
cdr3_aa: CASSIGLAESSTDTQYF
cdr3_nt: TGTGCCAGTAGTATCGGACTAGCGGAGAGTAGCACAGATACGCAGTATTTT

j_call: TRBJ2-3
v_call: TRBV7-9
d_call: TRBD2
clone_size: once
cdr3_aa: CASSLSGRGTSTDTQYF
cdr3_nt: TGTGCCAGCAGCCTTAGCGGGCGGGGAACTAGCACAGATACGCAGTATTTT

j_call: TRBJ1-1
v_call: TRBV19
d_call: -
clone_size: -
cdr3_aa: CATTGREGVGYFQAFF
cdr3_nt: TGTGCCACCACCGGGCGAGAGGGTGTGGGTTATTTTCAAGCTTTCTTT

j_call: TRBJ2-2
v_call: TRBV19
d_call: TRBD2
clone_size: -
cdr3_aa: CASTWGTSGGRGTGELFF
cdr3_nt: TGTGCCAGTACATGGGGGACTAGCGGGGGCCGGGGTACCGGGGAGCTGTTTTTT

j_call: TRBJ1-4
v_call: TRBV7-2
d_call: TRBD1
clone_size: -
cdr3_aa: CASSTTGGANEKLFF
cdr3_nt: TGTGCCAGCAGCACCACAGGGGGGGCTAATGAAAAACTGTTTTTT

j_call: TRBJ1-2
v_call: TRBV15
d_call: -
clone_size: -
cdr3_aa: CATSRPSSGFGYTF
cdr3_nt: TGTGCCACCAGCAGACCGTCGAGCGGGTTTGGCTACACCTTC

j_call: TRBJ2-7
v_call: TRBV5-4
d_call: TRBD2
clone_size: once
cdr3_aa: CASSSHPGTSTYEQYF
cdr3_nt: TGTGCCAGCAGCTCCCACCCCGGGACTAGTACCTACGAGCAGTACTTC

j_call: TRBJ2-7
v_call: TRBV18
d_call: -
clone_size: -
cdr3_aa: CASSLKEAGEQYF
cdr3_nt: TGTGCCAGCTCGCTAAAAGAAGCGGGCGAGCAGTACTTC

j_call: TRBJ1-2
v_call: TRBV4-1
d_call: TRBD1
clone_size: -
cdr3_aa: CASSQDRQGRYTF
cdr3_nt: TGCGCCAGCAGCCAAGACCGACAGGGGCGGTACACCTTC